Shown below are 3 T cell receptor beta chains from a single sample sequenced in a study of blood T cell repertoires in COVID-19 (dated by TCRdb to 2020 to 2021). Library generation was performed with the immunoSEQ multiplex PCR assay. As stored in TCRdb, this immuneACCESS dataset retains in-frame rearrangements with V and J assigned. A fraction of the clones does not appear; measured against another copy, unresolved V genes explain less than half of the discrepancy, and the remainder lacks a known reason. In this sample the table shows about 79,000 clones, about 89% of which occur a single time. The ten largest clones take up approximately 15% of the sample. The sample was peripheral blood. These TCRs come from a man in his 70s with active or convalescent COVID-19.

The V gene is TRBV5-4, the J gene TRBJ2-3; a weak D match, TRBD1 (6 bases). CDR1 is SGHNT, CDR2 YYREEE, per germline (reference sequence). Trimming removed 0 bases at V and 2 bases at J, with 10 bases between. The CDR3 sequence is 15 residues long. In DNA form, the CDR3 reads TGTGCCAGCAGCTTGGGGACAGATCCCACAGATACGCAGTATTTT. As protein: CASSLGTDPTDTQYF.

In regard to this clone: Other DNA sequences of this sample code for an identical CDR3. V and J are TRBV10-3 and TRBJ1-3, with 7 bases that match TRBD1. CDR3 length equals 13 residues. The germline V gene has CDR1 ENHRY and CDR2 SYGVKD. With V trimmed by 5 bases and J by 4 bases, 2 bases remained unmatched. The chain's CDR3 is CAISPGQGNTIYF. The CDR3, as DNA: TGTGCCATCAGTCCGGGACAGGGAAACACCATATATTTT.

The rearrangement uses TRBV6-1 and TRBJ2-2; D is possibly TRBD1 (6 bases). V lost 4 bases and J 0 bases, leaving 12 bases between the germline ends. The CDR3 covers 16 residues. Germline V CDR1 and CDR2: MNHNS, SASEGT. The CDR3 sequence is CASSVRTVSNTGELFF. For the CDR3, the DNA is TGTGCCAGCAGTGTCCGGACAGTGTCGAACACCGGGGAGCTGTTTTTT.